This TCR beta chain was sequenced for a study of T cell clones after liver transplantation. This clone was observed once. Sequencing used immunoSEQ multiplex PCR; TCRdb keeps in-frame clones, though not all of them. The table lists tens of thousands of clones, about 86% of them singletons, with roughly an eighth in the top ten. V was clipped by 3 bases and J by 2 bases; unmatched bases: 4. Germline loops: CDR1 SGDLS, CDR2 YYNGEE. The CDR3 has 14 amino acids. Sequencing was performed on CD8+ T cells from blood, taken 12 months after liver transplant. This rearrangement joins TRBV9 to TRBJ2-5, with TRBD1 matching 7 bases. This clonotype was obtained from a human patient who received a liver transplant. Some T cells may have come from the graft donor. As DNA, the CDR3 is TGTGCCAGCAGCGCCGACAGGGTGCAAGAGACCCAGTACTTC. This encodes CASSADRVQETQYF.